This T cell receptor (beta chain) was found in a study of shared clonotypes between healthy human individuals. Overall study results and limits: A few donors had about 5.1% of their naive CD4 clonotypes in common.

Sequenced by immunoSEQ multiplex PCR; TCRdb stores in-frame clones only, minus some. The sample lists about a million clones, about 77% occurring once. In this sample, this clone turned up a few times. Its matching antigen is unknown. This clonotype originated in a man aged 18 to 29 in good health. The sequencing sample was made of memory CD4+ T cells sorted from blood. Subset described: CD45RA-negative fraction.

CDR3 sequence reads: CAWARGHSNQPQHF. In DNA form, the CDR3 reads TGTGCCTGGGCCCGGGGTCATAGCAATCAGCCCCAGCATTTT. The genes are TRBV30 and TRBJ1-5; no firm D call. CDR3 size: 14 residues. CDR1 GTSNPN and CDR2 SVGIG come from the germline V gene (reference sequence). V gave up 5 bases and J gave up 0 bases, with 11 bases separating them.